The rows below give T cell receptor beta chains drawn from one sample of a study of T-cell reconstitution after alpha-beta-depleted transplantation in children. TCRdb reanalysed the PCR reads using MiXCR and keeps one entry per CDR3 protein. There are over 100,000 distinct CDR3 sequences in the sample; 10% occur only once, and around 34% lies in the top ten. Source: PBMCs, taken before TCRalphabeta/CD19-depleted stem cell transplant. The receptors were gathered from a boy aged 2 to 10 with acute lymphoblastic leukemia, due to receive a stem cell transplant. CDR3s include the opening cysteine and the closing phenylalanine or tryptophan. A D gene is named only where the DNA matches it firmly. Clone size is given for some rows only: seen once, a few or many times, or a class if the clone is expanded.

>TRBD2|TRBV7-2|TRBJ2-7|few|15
CASSLAPTSGGAEHF
TGTGCCAGCAGCTTAGCGCCAACTAGCGGGGGAGCCGAGCACTTC
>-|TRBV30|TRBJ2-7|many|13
CAWSPGEMYEQYF
TGTGCCTGGAGTCCGGGAGAGATGTACGAGCAGTACTTC
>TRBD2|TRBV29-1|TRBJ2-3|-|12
CSVATLAGVGYF
TGCAGCGTGGCGACCCTAGCGGGAGTTGGGTATTTT
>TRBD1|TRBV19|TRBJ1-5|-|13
CASRGTGVQPQHF
TGTGCCAGTAGGGGGACAGGGGTGCAGCCCCAGCATTTT
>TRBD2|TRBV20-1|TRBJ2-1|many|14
CSARTSGRLGEQFF
TGCAGTGCTAGAACTAGCGGGAGGCTGGGCGAGCAGTTCTTC
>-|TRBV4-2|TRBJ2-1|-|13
CASSQELGNEQFF
TGTGCCAGCAGCCAAGAATTAGGCAATGAGCAGTTCTTC
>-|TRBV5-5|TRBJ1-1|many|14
CASSFNDMNTEAFF
TGTGCCAGCAGCTTTAACGACATGAACACTGAAGCTTTCTTT
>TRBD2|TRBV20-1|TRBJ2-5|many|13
CGGTSGTQETQYF
TGCGGCGGGACTAGCGGAACTCAAGAGACCCAGTACTTC
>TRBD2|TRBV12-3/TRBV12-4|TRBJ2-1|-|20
CASSFASGLAGWRAYNEQFF
TGTGCCAGCAGTTTCGCCTCGGGACTAGCGGGGTGGAGGGCCTACAATGAGCAGTTCTTC
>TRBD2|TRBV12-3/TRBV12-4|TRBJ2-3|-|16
CASQGNSGRAVYTQYF
TGTGCCAGCCAGGGTAATAGCGGGAGGGCCGTATATACGCAGTATTTT
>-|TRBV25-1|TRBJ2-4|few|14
CASSDREAKNIQYF
TGTGCCAGCAGTGACAGGGAGGCCAAAAACATTCAGTACTTC
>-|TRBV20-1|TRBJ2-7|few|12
CSANMGSHEQYF
TGCAGTGCTAACATGGGTTCCCACGAGCAGTACTTC
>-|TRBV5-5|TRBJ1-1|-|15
CASSFHRAPGTEAFF
TGTGCCAGCAGCTTTCACAGGGCCCCGGGGACTGAAGCTTTCTTT
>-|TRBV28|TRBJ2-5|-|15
CASSLGSSHQETQYF
TGTGCCAGCAGTTTAGGGAGCAGCCACCAAGAGACCCAGTACTTC
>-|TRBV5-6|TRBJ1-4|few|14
CASSFGMGNEKLFF
TGTGCCAGCAGCTTCGGGATGGGTAATGAAAAACTGTTTTTT
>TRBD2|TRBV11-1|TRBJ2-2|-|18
CASSSGGLAESNTGELFF
TGTGCCAGCAGCTCGGGTGGTCTAGCGGAGTCGAACACCGGGGAGCTGTTTTTT
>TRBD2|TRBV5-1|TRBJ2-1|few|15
CASRLSSGVYNEQFF
TGCGCCAGCAGACTATCTAGCGGGGTCTACAATGAGCAGTTCTTC
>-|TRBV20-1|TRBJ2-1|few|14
CSASQLRRYNEQFF
TGCAGTGCTAGTCAGCTAAGGCGGTACAATGAGCAGTTCTTC
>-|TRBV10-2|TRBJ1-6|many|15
CASSPRAANNSPLHF
TGCGCCAGCAGCCCTAGGGCGGCAAATAATTCACCCCTCCACTTT
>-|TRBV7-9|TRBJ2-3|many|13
CASRGGPGDTQYF
TGTGCCAGCAGGGGGGGCCCGGGAGATACGCAGTATTTT
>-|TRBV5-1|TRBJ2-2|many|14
CASSLVQNTGELFF
TGCGCCAGCAGCTTGGTGCAAAACACCGGGGAGCTGTTTTTT
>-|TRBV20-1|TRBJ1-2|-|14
CSAIPQTGNYGYTF
TGCAGTGCTATTCCTCAGACGGGGAACTATGGCTACACCTTC
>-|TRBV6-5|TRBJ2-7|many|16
CASSYGSGGSTYEQYF
TGTGCCAGCAGTTACGGATCGGGCGGTTCAACATACGAGCAGTACTTC
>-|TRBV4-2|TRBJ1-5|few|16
CASSQEWRDSNQPQHF
TGTGCCAGCAGCCAAGAATGGAGGGACAGCAATCAGCCCCAGCATTTT
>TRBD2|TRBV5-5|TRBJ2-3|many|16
CASSLGASGGQDTQYF
TGTGCCAGCAGCTTGGGGGCTAGCGGAGGACAAGATACGCAGTATTTT
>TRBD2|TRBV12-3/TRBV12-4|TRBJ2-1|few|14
CASRTAGLAGDFIF
TGTGCCAGCAGAACCGCTGGACTAGCGGGAGATTTTATTTTC
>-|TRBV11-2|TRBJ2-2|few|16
CASSPSGTLNTGELFF
TGTGCCAGCAGCCCGTCCGGGACATTGAACACCGGGGAGCTGTTTTTT
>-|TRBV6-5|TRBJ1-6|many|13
CASSYSPLSPLHF
TGTGCCAGCAGTTACTCCCCGCTGTCACCCCTCCACTTT
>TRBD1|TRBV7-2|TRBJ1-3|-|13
CASSQGVGNTIYF
TGTGCCAGCAGCCAGGGGGTAGGAAACACCATATATTTT
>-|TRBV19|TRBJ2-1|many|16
CASSKGEGHLYNEQFF
TGTGCCAGTAGTAAAGGCGAGGGGCACCTTTACAATGAGCAGTTCTTC
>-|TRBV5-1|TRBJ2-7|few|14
CASSPGSYAYEQYF
TGCGCCAGCAGCCCAGGGAGTTACGCCTACGAGCAGTACTTC
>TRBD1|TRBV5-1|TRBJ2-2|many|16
CASSERMTGNAGELFF
TGCGCCAGCAGCGAACGCATGACAGGGAATGCCGGGGAGCTGTTTTTT
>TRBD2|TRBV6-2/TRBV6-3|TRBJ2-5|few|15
CASSRLAGEQETQYF
TGTGCCAGCAGCCGCCTTGCGGGAGAACAAGAGACCCAGTACTTC
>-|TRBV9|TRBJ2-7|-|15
CASSVAAGETYEQYF
TGTGCCAGCAGCGTTGCGGCAGGGGAGACCTACGAGCAGTACTTC
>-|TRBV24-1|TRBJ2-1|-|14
CATRRGGMGNEQFF
TGTGCCACCAGGCGTGGGGGTATGGGGAATGAGCAGTTCTTC
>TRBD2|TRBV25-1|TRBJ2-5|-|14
CASSDRQGGETQYF
TGTGCCAGCAGTGATCGGCAGGGAGGGGAGACCCAGTACTTC
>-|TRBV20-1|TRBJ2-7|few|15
CSARNYKLQAYEQYF
TGCAGTGCTAGAAACTACAAGCTTCAGGCCTACGAGCAGTACTTC
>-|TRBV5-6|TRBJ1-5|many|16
CASSLGARGDNQPQHF
TGTGCCAGCAGCTTGGGGGCCAGGGGCGACAATCAGCCCCAGCATTTT
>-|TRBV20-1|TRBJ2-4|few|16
CSARFLTYRGKNIQYF
TGCAGTGCTAGATTTTTGACCTACAGAGGCAAAAACATTCAGTACTTC
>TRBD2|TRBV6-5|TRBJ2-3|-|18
CASSYVAYSGRVTDTQYF
TGTGCCAGCAGTTACGTGGCCTATAGCGGGAGAGTGACAGATACGCAGTATTTT
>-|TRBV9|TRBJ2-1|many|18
CASSVEGRGGRGGDEQFF
TGTGCCAGCAGCGTAGAAGGGAGGGGCGGGAGAGGGGGGGATGAGCAGTTCTTC
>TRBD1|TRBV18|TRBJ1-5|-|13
CASSLGQGEPQHF
TGTGCCAGCTCACTGGGACAGGGCGAGCCCCAGCATTTT
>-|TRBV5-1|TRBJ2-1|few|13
CASSFDRDFEQFF
TGCGCCAGCAGCTTCGACCGGGACTTTGAGCAGTTCTTC
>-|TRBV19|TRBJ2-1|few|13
CASSIPQGNEQFF
TGTGCCAGTAGTATCCCCCAGGGGAATGAGCAGTTCTTC
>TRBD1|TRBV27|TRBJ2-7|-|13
CASRAQGNNEQYF
TGTGCCAGCAGAGCACAGGGGAACAACGAGCAGTACTTC
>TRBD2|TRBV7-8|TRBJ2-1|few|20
CASSLGWRLAGTGSYNEQFF
TGTGCCAGCAGCTTAGGTTGGAGACTAGCGGGGACCGGCTCCTACAATGAGCAGTTCTTC
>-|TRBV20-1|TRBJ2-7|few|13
CSAREQEPYEQYF
TGCAGTGCTAGAGAACAGGAGCCCTACGAGCAGTACTTC
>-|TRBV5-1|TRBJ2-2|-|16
CASSIQGALLAGELFF
TGCGCCAGCAGCATCCAGGGCGCCCTCTTGGCCGGGGAGCTGTTTTTT
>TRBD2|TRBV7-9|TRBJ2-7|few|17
CASSSGGGTSGKHEQYF
TGTGCCAGCAGCTCCGGGGGAGGGACTAGCGGGAAGCACGAGCAGTACTTC
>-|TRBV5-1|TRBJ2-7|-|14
CASSLDAGLNEQYF
TGCGCCAGCAGCTTGGATGCGGGGCTGAACGAGCAGTACTTC
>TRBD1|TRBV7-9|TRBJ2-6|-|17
CASSLTGAPSGANVLTF
TGTGCCAGCAGCCTGACAGGGGCACCCTCAGGGGCCAACGTCCTGACTTTC
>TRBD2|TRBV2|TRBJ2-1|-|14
CASTSGRTYNEQFF
TGTGCCAGCACGAGCGGGAGGACCTACAATGAGCAGTTCTTC
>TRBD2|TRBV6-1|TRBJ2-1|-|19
CASSGPLAGGLSSYNEQFF
TGTGCCAGCAGTGGTCCACTAGCGGGAGGGCTAAGCTCCTACAATGAGCAGTTCTTC